This T cell receptor (beta chain) is drawn from a study of blood T cell repertoires in COVID-19. Authors' data handling: Estimated nucleated cell counts came from reference gene primer amplification. Only in-frame clones appear in the TCRdb table, and some are missing; sequencing was by immunoSEQ multiplex PCR. V and J calls and clone size come straight from that table; D and trimming were deduced from the DNA. In the table there are 130,000 to 150,000 clones, around four fifths of which are singletons. This receptor was taken from a woman in her thirties or forties with active or convalescent COVID-19. Material: peripheral blood.

CDR3: CASSPRRGEGEKLFF. In nucleotides, the CDR3 is TGCGCCAGCAGCCCCCGTCGGGGGGAGGGGGAAAAACTGTTTTTT. This chain joins TRBV4-1 and TRBJ1-4; D is perhaps TRBD1 (5 bases). Germline CDR1 reads MGHRA; CDR2 reads YSYEKL. The CDR3 is made up of 15 amino acids. V was trimmed by 4 bases and J by 8 bases, leaving 17 bases between them.